The 18 T cell receptor beta chains reported below all come from one sample, sequenced in a study of T cell responses to AZD1222 COVID-19 vaccine. Profiling relied on immunoSEQ multiplex PCR, and the TCRdb table lists in-frame clones only, not all of them. The top ten hold roughly 0.6% of the sample, which has roughly 260,000 clones, over 90% seen once. The starting material was peripheral blood, obtained on day 0 of AZD1222 vaccination. The receptors stem from an adult in good health.

This rearrangement joins TRBV6-5 to TRBJ2-7; unclear D gene. Trimming cost V 7 bases and J 0 bases, with 13 bases left between them. Germline loops: CDR1 MNHEY, CDR2 SVGAGI. The length of the CDR3 is 14 residues. The chain's CDR3 is CASKRTVSSYEQYF. CDR3 coding DNA: TGTGCCAGCAAGAGGACGGTAAGCTCCTACGAGCAGTACTTC.

CDR3 amino acids: CASRDSGGNTIYF. Here the CDR3 DNA reads TGTGCCAGCAGGGACTCGGGCGGAAACACCATATATTTT. The rearrangement joins TRBV28 to TRBJ1-3; no reliable D call. The CDR3 contains 13 residues. Trimming took 6 bases from V and 4 from J, leaving 10 bases between them. Germline lookup yields CDR1 MDHEN and CDR2 SYDVKM.

The chain employs TRBV7-8 and TRBJ2-7; tentatively, D is TRBD1 or TRBD2 (5 bases each). Trimming left V 3 bases short and J 5 bases short, with 14 bases between. This CDR3 has 14 residues. Germline V lookup: CDR1 SGHVS, CDR2 FQNEAQ. DNA of the CDR3: TGTGCCAGCAGCTTCGGGACCACAAACAACGAGCAGTACTTC. Protein sequence: CASSFGTTNNEQYF.

V and J are TRBV7-2 and TRBJ2-7, with unresolved D. Germline V lookup: CDR1 SGHTA, CDR2 FQGNSA. V lost 0 bases and J 3 bases, leaving 12 bases between the germline ends. This CDR3 region has 15 residues. The CDR3 nucleotides are TGTGCCAGCAGCTTAGCCCCTACTCACAGCTACGAGCAGTACTTC. This sequence encodes CASSLAPTHSYEQYF.

This clone was counted once. The chain links TRBV2 to TRBJ2-2; 9 positions match TRBD1. V shed 0 bases and J 6 bases; nucleotides not matched to a gene: 2. Germline V gene sequence: CDR1 SNHLY, CDR2 FYNNEI. The CDR3 sequence is 15 residues long. This CDR3 is CASSEAGQGAGELFF. The DNA of the CDR3 is TGTGCCAGCAGTGAAGCGGGACAGGGCGCCGGGGAGCTGTTTTTT. The full variable domain, its missing parts supplied by reference TRBV2 and TRBJ2-2, is EPEVTQTPSHQVTQMGQEVILRCVPISNHLYFYWYRQILGQKVEFLVSFYNNEISEKSEIFDDQFSVERPDGSNFTLKIRSTKLEDSAMYFCASSEAGQGAGELFFGEGSRLTVL.

The chain carries TRBV9 and TRBJ2-2, with TRBD2 matching 11 bases. V shed 2 bases, J shed 2 bases, and the junction held 17 bases outside the gene matches. CDR1 is SGDLS, CDR2 YYNGEE, per germline. This CDR3 has 21 amino acids. CDR3: CASSVGPNPGTSGYNTGELFF. The DNA for the CDR3 is TGTGCCAGCAGCGTGGGACCTAACCCGGGGACTAGCGGTTATAACACCGGGGAGCTGTTTTTT.

J is TRBJ2-7 and V is TRBV14; D is unresolved. This CDR3 is built from 15 residues. CDR1 and CDR2 (germline): SGHDN, FVKESK. Trimming took off 4 bases at V and 2 bases at J, with 15 bases between the two ends. The CDR3 region is CASSPKRGTPYEQYF. CDR3 DNA sequence: TGTGCCAGCAGCCCCAAGCGTGGCACCCCCTACGAGCAGTACTTC.

This clone appeared a few times. The rearrangement uses TRBV28 and TRBJ1-1; TRBD1 matches at 9 bases. There are 17 residues in the CDR3. Germline lookup yields CDR1 MDHEN and CDR2 SYDVKM. The junction had 9 bases not matched to a gene; V was cut back by 3 bases and J by 1 base. The CDR3 DNA sequence: TGTGCCAGCAGTTTTCCAGGACAGGGGAAGACGAACACTGAAGCTTTCTTT. It encodes CASSFPGQGKTNTEAFF.

The chain couples TRBV18 to TRBJ1-1; D perhaps matches TRBD1 (5 bases). The CDR3 contains 15 residues. Trimming pared 3 bases from V and 3 bases from J, leaving 14 bases between. CDR1 and CDR2 (germline): KGHSH, LQKENI. In nucleotides, the CDR3 is TGTGCCAGCTCACCCTACGGGGCTTGGGACACTGAAGCTTTCTTT. Protein product: CASSPYGAWDTEAFF.

This chain connects TRBV10-1 to TRBJ1-6; 9 nucleotides agree with TRBD1. The CDR3 runs to 16 residues. Trimming cost V 6 bases and J 1 base; bases outside gene matches: 4. CDR1 is WNHNN, CDR2 SYGVQD, per germline (reference sequence). This chain's CDR3 is CASRRTGESYNSPLHF. DNA for the CDR3: TGCGCCAGCAGGAGGACAGGGGAGTCCTATAATTCACCCCTCCACTTT.

The rearrangement uses TRBV9 and TRBJ2-1; 11 nucleotides line up with TRBD2. This CDR3 region has 16 residues. Per the germline V gene, CDR1 is SGDLS and CDR2 is YYNGEE. The V and J ends lost 3 bases and 3 bases, in that order; junction bases with no gene match: 5. The chain's CDR3 is CASSGRGTSGYNEQFF. The DNA for the CDR3 is TGTGCCAGCAGCGGACGGGGGACTAGCGGCTACAATGAGCAGTTCTTC.

This chain uses TRBV20-1 with TRBJ2-7; D unresolved. Trimming left V 7 bases short and J 7 bases short, with 8 bases between. Germline V gene sequence: CDR1 DFQATT, CDR2 SNEGSKA (reference sequence). The CDR3 has 9 residues. The CDR3 sequence: CSVRWEQYF. Here the CDR3 DNA reads TGCAGTGTTCGGTGGGAGCAGTACTTC.

For the CDR3, the DNA is TGTGCCAGCAGCTTAAGGGCGGGAGCAGATACGCAGTATTTT. It codes for CASSLRAGADTQYF. J is TRBJ2-3 and V is TRBV11-3; 7 nucleotides match TRBD2. The V and J ends lost 2 bases and 4 bases, in that order; junction bases with no gene match: 3. CDR3 length: 14 amino acids. Germline V CDR1 and CDR2: SGHNT, YENEEA.

The J gene is TRBJ1-2, the V gene TRBV6-6, with a possible D match to TRBD1 (5 bases). CDR1 and CDR2 (germline): MNHNY, SVGAGI (reference sequence). The CDR3 length is 16 residues. V was shortened by 2 bases and J by 1 base, with 14 bases between the two germline ends. The CDR3 spells CASSYPRGPINYGYTF. The CDR3 coding sequence is TGTGCCAGCAGTTACCCGCGGGGACCTATTAACTATGGCTACACCTTC.

V usage is TRBV20-1 and J usage is TRBJ2-1; 7 bases fit TRBD2. CDR3 length equals 21 residues. V was pared by 3 bases and J by 2 bases, with 25 bases of the junction left unmatched. CDR1 and CDR2 (germline): DFQATT, SNEGSKA (reference sequence). The CDR3 DNA reads TGCAGTGCTAGTGTTACTGGACTAGTTAAGGAACCCTGGATCCCCTACAATGAGCAGTTCTTC. Translating gives CSASVTGLVKEPWIPYNEQFF.

The chain links TRBV6-2 or TRBV6-3 to TRBJ1-2; D is undetermined. V lost 5 bases, J lost 8 bases, and 12 bases lay in between. The CDR3 is made up of 12 amino acids. The germline CDR1 and CDR2 sequences are MNHEY and SVGEGT. CDR3 coding DNA: TGTGCCAGCAGTCTCCCACCGGGGGGCTACACCTTC. It translates to CASSLPPGGYTF.

This clone was seen just once. CDR3 loop: CASSQGTGIYGYTF. The CDR3 DNA is TGTGCCAGCAGCCAAGGGACAGGGATCTATGGCTACACCTTC. This chain connects TRBV3-1 (or the pseudogene TRBV3-2) to TRBJ1-2; the match to TRBD1 covers 8 bases. The CDR3 consists of 14 residues. Trimming removed 1 base from V and 4 bases from J; junction bases left unmatched: 2. CDR1 and CDR2 from the germline V gene are LGHDT and YNNKEL (reference sequence).

CDR3 protein: CASSELGQGTEQFF. CDR3 in DNA: TGTGCCAGCAGTGAATTAGGACAGGGGACTGAGCAGTTCTTC. The rearrangement joins TRBV25-1 to TRBJ2-1; 9 nucleotides agree with TRBD1. The CDR3 extends over 14 amino acids. V gave up 1 base and J gave up 9 bases; unmatched junction bases: 4. Germline V lookup: CDR1 MGHDK, CDR2 SYGVNS.